This is a list of T cell receptor beta chains from one sample in a study of T cells and Merkel cell carcinoma outcomes. Using immunoSEQ multiplex PCR, the repertoire was profiled, and TCRdb retains in-frame clones only, with some absent. The table has under 20,000 clones, more than 75% seen once; the top ten hold approximately 8%. What was sequenced was tumor tissue from Merkel cell carcinoma. All receptors come from a human donor with Merkel cell carcinoma. The CDR3 runs from the conserved cysteine through the conserved F or W. D genes are given only for firm matches. Expanded clones get a size class; other rows say once, few or many, or leave the size out.

clone size: once
J gene: TRBJ2-4
D gene: .
V gene: TRBV23-1
CDR3 protein: CGQRVAKNIQYF
CDR3 DNA: TGCGGGCAGCGGGTTGCCAAAAACATTCAGTACTTC

clone size: .
J gene: TRBJ2-3
D gene: TRBD1
V gene: TRBV7-2
CDR3 protein: CASSPRGRGDTQYF
CDR3 DNA: TGTGCCAGCAGCCCCAGGGGGCGGGGAGATACGCAGTATTTT

clone size: .
J gene: TRBJ1-5
D gene: .
V gene: TRBV6-1
CDR3 protein: CATNRISMGNQPQHF
CDR3 DNA: TGTGCAACAAACAGGATTTCGATGGGCAATCAGCCCCAGCATTTT

clone size: .
J gene: TRBJ1-4
D gene: TRBD1
V gene: TRBV9
CDR3 protein: CASSVGGTGLNEKLFF
CDR3 DNA: TGTGCCAGCAGCGTAGGTGGGACAGGGTTAAATGAAAAACTGTTTTTT

clone size: .
J gene: TRBJ2-2
D gene: .
V gene: TRBV5-1
CDR3 protein: CASRMTGGSTGELFF
CDR3 DNA: TGCGCCAGCCGGATGACAGGCGGGAGCACCGGGGAGCTGTTTTTT

clone size: .
J gene: TRBJ2-7
D gene: TRBD1
V gene: TRBV11-2
CDR3 protein: CASSLASGTGVYEQYF
CDR3 DNA: TGTGCCAGCAGCTTAGCCTCCGGGACAGGGGTATACGAGCAGTACTTC

clone size: .
J gene: TRBJ1-4
D gene: .
V gene: TRBV14
CDR3 protein: CASSRERQDAKLFF
CDR3 DNA: TGTGCCAGCAGCCGGGAAAGACAGGACGCAAAACTGTTTTTT

clone size: .
J gene: TRBJ1-3
D gene: .
V gene: TRBV19
CDR3 protein: CASSTTGNTIYF
CDR3 DNA: TGTGCCAGTAGTACCACTGGAAACACCATATATTTT

clone size: .
J gene: TRBJ2-3
D gene: TRBD2
V gene: TRBV18
CDR3 protein: CASSGGTSSEGETQYF
CDR3 DNA: TGTGCCAGCTCCGGAGGGACTAGTAGCGAGGGTGAAACGCAGTATTTT

clone size: .
J gene: TRBJ2-7
D gene: .
V gene: TRBV6-5
CDR3 protein: CASSYGLFDGNEQYF
CDR3 DNA: TGTGCCAGCAGTTACGGGCTGTTTGACGGGAACGAGCAGTACTTC

clone size: .
J gene: TRBJ2-6
D gene: .
V gene: TRBV14
CDR3 protein: CASSQGGVGANVLTF
CDR3 DNA: TGTGCCAGCAGCCAAGGGGGGGTCGGGGCCAACGTCCTGACTTTC

clone size: .
J gene: TRBJ2-7
D gene: .
V gene: TRBV29-1
CDR3 protein: CSVEDPGAHYEQYF
CDR3 DNA: TGCAGCGTTGAAGATCCGGGGGCCCACTACGAGCAGTACTTC

clone size: .
J gene: TRBJ1-2
D gene: TRBD1
V gene: TRBV18
CDR3 protein: CASSMDRADYGYTF
CDR3 DNA: TGTGCCAGCTCAATGGACAGGGCCGACTATGGCTACACCTTC

clone size: .
J gene: TRBJ1-4
D gene: .
V gene: TRBV15
CDR3 protein: CATSREGVGDEKLFF
CDR3 DNA: TGTGCCACCAGCAGAGAGGGGGTTGGCGATGAAAAACTGTTTTTT